The T cell receptor (beta chain) under discussion was sequenced for a study of shared clonotypes between healthy human individuals. Study-level results: Rarefaction showed that sequencing of sorted subsets was incomplete (despite large depth).

The table came from immunoSEQ multiplex PCR; TCRdb's copy has only in-frame clones and leaves some out. This table has 400,000 to 600,000 clones, 90% to 97% appearing once. About this clone: Its antigen is not known.

V was cut by 1 base and J by 0 bases, with 7 bases left in between. The CDR3 is made up of 15 amino acids. CDR1 and CDR2 from the germline V gene are MGHRA and YSYEKL. The material sequenced was naive CD4+ T cells sorted from blood. Specified subset: CD45RA+ positively selected. The clonotype was recovered from a woman aged 25 to 39 in good health. The V call is TRBV4-1, the J call TRBJ1-3; D gene ambiguous. The CDR3 nucleotides read TGCGCCAGCAGCCAAGCCCCCTCCTCTGGAAACACCATATATTTT. Amino acid sequence: CASSQAPSSGNTIYF.